The source of this T cell receptor (beta chain) is a study of early T cells in non-severe SARS-CoV-2 infection. Overall study context: Sequenced bulk RNA came from whole blood that was unsorted, and chains were unpaired.

This clonotype was recorded at least ten times. Germline loops: CDR1 KGHDR, CDR2 SFDVKD. This CDR3 region has 14 residues. Trimming shortened V by 3 bases and J by 4 bases, and 11 bases separated the two germline ends. Individual cDNA molecules carried attached unique molecular identifiers. Each CDR3 protein is one row after TCRdb ran MiXCR on the 5' RACE reads. Found here are approximately 47,000 distinct CDR3 sequences, around a tenth of them singletons; the top ten hold approximately 4.9%. The sequencing here drew on whole blood, taken at baseline. The TCR originated in an adult who was a healthcare worker with PCR-confirmed SARS-CoV-2 infection or an uninfected control (not recorded which). This chain uses TRBV24-1 with TRBJ2-5; D uncertain. DNA of the CDR3: TGTGCCACCAGTGATCCCCGTTCGGGAGAGACCCAGTACTTC. This sequence encodes CATSDPRSGETQYF.